This T cell receptor beta chain was sequenced in a study of T cells after posttransplantation cyclophosphamide. This clone was counted at least ten times. Treatment was busulfan-fludarabine conditioning, a marrow graft, and cyclophosphamide on days +3 and +4. TCRdb keeps only in-frame clones here, not all; method: immunoSEQ multiplex PCR. Singletons are absent from the sample, which has about 12,000 clones. The length of the CDR3 is 15 residues. The ends were cut back, 5 bases at V and 0 bases at J, with 11 bases in the middle. Looked up from germline, CDR1 is MNHEY and CDR2 is SMNVEV (reference sequence).

This material consisted of PBMCs, taken after allogeneic stem cell transplant with posttransplant cyclophosphamide. The clonotype was recovered from a female patient in her 40s who received an allogeneic stem cell transplant from a related donor, was CMV-positive, and had acute GVHD only. Some T cells may have originated in the graft donor. The genes are TRBV27 and TRBJ1-3, with D possibly being TRBD1 (5 bases). CDR3 protein: CASSRQRNSGNTIYF. The CDR3 DNA reads TGTGCCAGCAGTAGACAGCGCAACTCTGGAAACACCATATATTTT.